A selection of T cell receptor beta chains follows, all from one sample in a study of read filtering for tumor transcriptome and immune sequencing. TCRdb re-derived calls from the reads in MiXCR, one entry per CDR3 protein. Here the sample spans over 50,000 distinct CDR3 sequences, roughly a fifth being singletons. Sequences were obtained from a population of CD138-negative cells sorted from bone marrow. The receptors shown here come from a donor at least 40 years old with multiple myeloma. Each CDR3 is given with its conserved first and last residue. D genes are given only for firm matches. Clone sizes are given selectively: once, few, many, or a class where the clone is expanded.

V	J	D	size	DNA	CDR3
TRBV20-1	TRBJ2-1	.	.	TGCAGTGCCAGTGGGGCAGTTGTAAATAAGCAGTTCTTC	CSASGAVVNKQFF
TRBV28	TRBJ2-2	TRBD1	.	TGTGCCAGCAGCGCATCTCGTCCGGGACAGAGGGCCGGGGAGCTGTTTTTT	CASSASRPGQRAGELFF
TRBV20-1	TRBJ1-1	.	many	TGCAGTACCCTACCCCCGCAGGGGTTCGCCACTGAAGCTTTCTTT	CSTLPPQGFATEAFF
TRBV5-6	TRBJ1-2	.	.	TGTGCCAGCAGCTTGAATCGGGGCGGATACAACTATGGCTACACCTTC	CASSLNRGGYNYGYTF
TRBV14	TRBJ2-2	TRBD1	many	TGTGCCAGCAGCCAGAGGACAGGGCCCACCGGGGAGCTGTTTTTT	CASSQRTGPTGELFF
TRBV6-2/TRBV6-3	TRBJ1-1	.	many	TGTGCCAGCAGGCAAAACCCAAATTCGGACACTGAAGCTTTCTTT	CASRQNPNSDTEAFF
TRBV7-2	TRBJ1-1	.	many	TGTGCCAGCAGGCTGGGACGGGAAGCTTTCTTT	CASRLGREAFF
TRBV19	TRBJ2-2	TRBD2	.	TGTGCCAGTAGTAGGCGCGGGGGGCGGGTCACCGGGGAGCTGTTTTTT	CASSRRGGRVTGELFF
TRBV30	TRBJ2-3	.	few	TGTGCCTGGAGTGTATTTCGAGATACGCAGTATTTT	CAWSVFRDTQYF
TRBV15	TRBJ2-7	.	many	TGTGCCACCAGCAGAGAAAATGAGGGGCCCGGCGAGCAGTACTTC	CATSRENEGPGEQYF
TRBV27	TRBJ2-7	TRBD1	many	TGTGCCAGCAGTTCAGGGACAGGGACCCCCTACGAGCAGTACTTC	CASSSGTGTPYEQYF
TRBV12-3/TRBV12-4	TRBJ2-2	TRBD1	many	TGTGCCAGCAGTCTTAAGCGCAACAGGGGCGGGGAGCTGTTTTTT	CASSLKRNRGGELFF
TRBV5-1	TRBJ1-1	.	.	TGCGCCAGCACGAGGGCCCCAGGGACTGAAGCTTTCTTT	CASTRAPGTEAFF
TRBV12-3/TRBV12-4	TRBJ2-1	.	.	TGTGCCAGCAGTTTAGCGGCACATAAATCCTACAATGAGCAGTTCTTC	CASSLAAHKSYNEQFF
TRBV11-2	TRBJ2-1	.	few	TGTGCCAGCAGCTTGAGGAATGAGCAGTTCTTC	CASSLRNEQFF
TRBV20-1	TRBJ2-3	.	many	TGCAGTGCTAGATTTAGCGGTCGCACAGATACGCAGTATTTT	CSARFSGRTDTQYF
TRBV20-1	TRBJ2-5	TRBD2	.	TGCAGTGCTCAAGGACTAGCCCGGGAGACCCAGTACTTC	CSAQGLARETQYF
TRBV5-4	TRBJ2-6	.	many	TGTGCCAGCAGCTCGGAATATGGGGGGACGCCTGGGGCCAACGTCCTGACTTTC	CASSSEYGGTPGANVLTF
TRBV20-1	TRBJ2-1	.	.	TGCAGTGCTAGACCCGGGACGGGGAAAATTTTAGGCAGTGAGCAGTTCTTC	CSARPGTGKILGSEQFF
TRBV5-6	TRBJ2-1	TRBD2	many	TGTGCCAGCAGCACCCGGACTAGCGGGAGTAGTTACAATGAGCAGTTCTTC	CASSTRTSGSSYNEQFF
TRBV20-1	TRBJ1-2	.	many	TGCAGTGCTAGAGTCTTAGCTAACTATGGCTACACCTTC	CSARVLANYGYTF
TRBV6-5	TRBJ1-1	TRBD1	many	TGTGCCAGCAGTAAAACAGGGGAACGCACTGAAGCTTTCTTT	CASSKTGERTEAFF
TRBV6-5	TRBJ2-1	TRBD2	.	TGTCCCAGCAGTTCACGGACTAGCGGGGGGGCTCGATATGAGCAGTTCTTC	CPSSSRTSGGARYEQFF
TRBV29-1	TRBJ2-7	TRBD2	many	TGCAGCGTCGGACTAGCGGAGTCCTACGAGCAGTACTTC	CSVGLAESYEQYF
TRBV11-2	TRBJ2-6	.	many	TGTGCCAGCAGCTTATTTTCGGGGACAGGGGCCAACGTCCTGACTTTC	CASSLFSGTGANVLTF
TRBV7-8	TRBJ1-5	TRBD1	many	TGTGCCAGCAGCTTAGACAGGGGGTTCGCTCAGCCCCAGCATTTT	CASSLDRGFAQPQHF
TRBV14	TRBJ2-1	TRBD2	few	TGTGCCAGCAGCCAATCAAGATGGCGCGGGGGGGCCGGTGAGCAGTTCTTC	CASSQSRWRGGAGEQFF
TRBV5-1	TRBJ2-1	.	medium-sized	TGCGCCAGCAGATCGTCCCGGGAAAAGGTCAATGAGCAGTTCTTC	CASRSSREKVNEQFF
TRBV7-6	TRBJ2-1	TRBD2	many	TGTGCCAGCAGCCCTAGCGGGGGGGCTTGGGGTGAGCAGTTCTTC	CASSPSGGAWGEQFF